This TCR beta chain originates from a study of T cell clonotyping in hematopoietic cell transplantation. Study-level findings and limits: Few recipient clonotypes overlapped donors; over 97% were de novo at given depth. Recipient TCR diversity dropped after transplant; expanded clonotypes rose from day 30 to 180.

Note on this clone: Antigen specificity is unknown.

V was pared by 6 bases and J by 3 bases, with 11 bases between. Germline V gives CDR1 SEHNR, CDR2 FQNEAQ (reference sequence). CDR3 length equals 13 residues. Time point in this sample: recipient sample about 28 days before transplant, after cytoreduction. Clones were sequenced by immunoSEQ multiplex PCR, and TCRdb holds only the in-frame ones, with some missing. The data hold 5,000 to 6,000 clones, with about 85% observed a single time. The TCR comes from a man between 60 and 75 years old with acute myeloid leukemia. Some clones in this sample may be carry-over from other donors' samples. V is TRBV7-9 and J is TRBJ1-1; a possible D gene is TRBD1 (5 bases). Sequences were derived from peripheral blood mononuclear cells, sampled before stem cell transplant. The DNA for the CDR3 is TGTGCCAGCAGTCTAACGGGGGACACTGAAGCTTTCTTT. Residues: CASSLTGDTEAFF.